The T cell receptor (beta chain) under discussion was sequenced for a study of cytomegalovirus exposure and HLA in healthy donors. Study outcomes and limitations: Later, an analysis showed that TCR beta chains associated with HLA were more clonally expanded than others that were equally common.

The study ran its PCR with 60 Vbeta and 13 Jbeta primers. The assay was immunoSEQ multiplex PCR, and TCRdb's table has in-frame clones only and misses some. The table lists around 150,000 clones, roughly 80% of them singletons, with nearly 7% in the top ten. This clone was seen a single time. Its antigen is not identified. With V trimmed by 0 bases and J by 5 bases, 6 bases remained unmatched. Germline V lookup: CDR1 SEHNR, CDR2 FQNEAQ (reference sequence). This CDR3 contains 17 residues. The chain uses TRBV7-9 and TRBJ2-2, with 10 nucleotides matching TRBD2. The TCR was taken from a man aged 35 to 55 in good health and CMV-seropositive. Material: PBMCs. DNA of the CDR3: TGTGCCAGCAGCTTAGCGCTAGCGGGAGTGGGTACCGGGGAGCTGTTTTTT. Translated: CASSLALAGVGTGELFF. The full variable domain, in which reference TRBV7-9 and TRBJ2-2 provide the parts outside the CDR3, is DTGVSQNPRHKITKRGQNVTFRCDPISEHNRLYWYRQTLGQGPEFLTYFQNEAQLEKSRLLSDRFSAERPKGSFSTLEIQRTEQGDSAMYLCASSLALAGVGTGELFFGEGSRLTVL.